The rows below give T cell receptor beta chains drawn from one sample of a study of blood T cell repertoires in COVID-19. Sequencing was performed with immunoSEQ multiplex PCR; in TCRdb, only in-frame clones are kept and a portion is missing. Altogether about 250,000 clones are present, roughly 80% being singletons, with the ten largest covering roughly 10%. Input material: peripheral blood. The receptors were gathered from a man at least 80 years old with acute or convalescent COVID-19. Each CDR3 is given with its conserved first and last residue. Each record gives: D gene, J gene, clone size, V gene, CDR3 DNA, CDR3 protein. D genes are given only for firm matches. Only some rows state a clone size, as once, few, many or a class for expanded clones.

D gene: NA
J gene: TRBJ2-3
clone size: NA
V gene: TRBV5-5
CDR3 DNA: TGTGCCAGCAGCTTGGCCCCTAGGACAGCTAGCACAGATACGCAGTATTTT
CDR3 protein: CASSLAPRTASTDTQYF

D gene: TRBD1
J gene: TRBJ1-5
clone size: few
V gene: TRBV19
CDR3 DNA: TGTGCCAGTAGTATAAGGGACAGGGCTAGTAGCAATCAGCCCCAGCATTTT
CDR3 protein: CASSIRDRASSNQPQHF

D gene: NA
J gene: TRBJ2-7
clone size: few
V gene: TRBV18
CDR3 DNA: TGTGCCAGCTCAAATTTAATGGGAGGAAGCTCCTACGAGCAGTACTTC
CDR3 protein: CASSNLMGGSSYEQYF

D gene: NA
J gene: TRBJ1-2
clone size: NA
V gene: TRBV5-8
CDR3 DNA: TGTGCCAGCACCCTAGGACAGCTTCCTGGAAACTATGGCTACACCTTC
CDR3 protein: CASTLGQLPGNYGYTF

D gene: NA
J gene: TRBJ1-6
clone size: few
V gene: TRBV19
CDR3 DNA: TGTGCCAGCGGGGAATGGGGGGGAAGGAATTCACCCCTCCACTTT
CDR3 protein: CASGEWGGRNSPLHF

D gene: NA
J gene: TRBJ2-6
clone size: NA
V gene: TRBV5-4
CDR3 DNA: TGTGCCAGCAGACTAGGACGGTGGGCCAACGTCCTGACTTTC
CDR3 protein: CASRLGRWANVLTF

D gene: TRBD2
J gene: TRBJ2-7
clone size: NA
V gene: TRBV4-2
CDR3 DNA: TGTGCCAGCAGCCAAGATCTGGTCTTACTAGCGGGAGGCGACGGCGAGCAGTACTTC
CDR3 protein: CASSQDLVLLAGGDGEQYF

D gene: TRBD2
J gene: TRBJ2-7
clone size: NA
V gene: TRBV28
CDR3 DNA: TGTGCCAGCAGTCCCGCCGCGGCTAGCGGGGTAGGCGAGCAGTACTTC
CDR3 protein: CASSPAAASGVGEQYF

D gene: TRBD1
J gene: TRBJ2-3
clone size: few
V gene: TRBV2
CDR3 DNA: TGTGCCAGCAGTGGACAGGGGTCTACAGATACGCAGTATTTT
CDR3 protein: CASSGQGSTDTQYF

D gene: NA
J gene: TRBJ1-6
clone size: NA
V gene: TRBV2
CDR3 DNA: TGTGCCAGCAGTGAAAGGAGGCCGCCGTTCTATAATTCACCCCTCCACTTT
CDR3 protein: CASSERRPPFYNSPLHF

D gene: NA
J gene: TRBJ2-1
clone size: NA
V gene: TRBV7-3
CDR3 DNA: TGTGCCAGCAGCCGACAGGACTCATACAATGAGCAGTTCTTC
CDR3 protein: CASSRQDSYNEQFF

D gene: NA
J gene: TRBJ1-1
clone size: NA
V gene: TRBV6-6
CDR3 DNA: TGTGCCAGCAGTTACTCCATTTCGAGGGACACTGAAGCTTTCTTT
CDR3 protein: CASSYSISRDTEAFF

D gene: NA
J gene: TRBJ1-6
clone size: few
V gene: TRBV5-4
CDR3 DNA: TGTGCCAGCAGCTTGGGGATGGGGGGGAACGCCTATAATTCACCCCTCCACTTT
CDR3 protein: CASSLGMGGNAYNSPLHF

D gene: NA
J gene: TRBJ1-1
clone size: NA
V gene: TRBV6-5
CDR3 DNA: TGTGCCAGCAATTCTCGGGAAGACACTGAAGCTTTCTTT
CDR3 protein: CASNSREDTEAFF

D gene: NA
J gene: TRBJ2-7
clone size: NA
V gene: TRBV5-1
CDR3 DNA: TGCGCCAGCAGCTTGAACCCCCAGGGCCCCGAGCAGTACTTC
CDR3 protein: CASSLNPQGPEQYF

D gene: NA
J gene: TRBJ2-3
clone size: once
V gene: TRBV11-2
CDR3 DNA: TGTGCCAGCAGCTACCGGGCGGGGTCTCGCACAGATACGCAGTATTTT
CDR3 protein: CASSYRAGSRTDTQYF

D gene: TRBD2
J gene: TRBJ2-3
clone size: NA
V gene: TRBV28
CDR3 DNA: TGTGCCAGCAGTACAGCGGGGGGCTCCCACACAGATACGCAGTATTTT
CDR3 protein: CASSTAGGSHTDTQYF

D gene: TRBD1
J gene: TRBJ1-5
clone size: NA
V gene: TRBV18
CDR3 DNA: TGTGCCAGCTCACCGTCTCAGGGGGCGATCGGTCAGCCCCAGCATTTT
CDR3 protein: CASSPSQGAIGQPQHF

D gene: NA
J gene: TRBJ2-7
clone size: once
V gene: TRBV11-2
CDR3 DNA: TGTGCCAGCAGCTTGACTGCGGTTGAATTCGAGCAGTACTTC
CDR3 protein: CASSLTAVEFEQYF

D gene: NA
J gene: TRBJ2-7
clone size: once
V gene: TRBV6-4
CDR3 DNA: TGTGCCAGCAGTGAATTCGGCAGGGTATCCACCTACGAGCAGTACTTC
CDR3 protein: CASSEFGRVSTYEQYF

D gene: NA
J gene: TRBJ1-1
clone size: NA
V gene: TRBV21-1
CDR3 DNA: TGTGCCAGCAGCTCCAAATCGGTCCCCTCGACACCTATGAACACTGAAGCTTTCTTT
CDR3 protein: CASSSKSVPSTPMNTEAFF

D gene: NA
J gene: TRBJ2-1
clone size: NA
V gene: TRBV21-1
CDR3 DNA: TGTGCCAGCAGCAAAGATCCCAGGGTGTACAATGAGCAGTTCTTC
CDR3 protein: CASSKDPRVYNEQFF

D gene: TRBD1
J gene: TRBJ2-1
clone size: NA
V gene: TRBV6-2/TRBV6-3
CDR3 DNA: TGTGCCAGCAGTTCACCAAAGGGGGACAGGGGTGGCAATGAGCAGTTCTTC
CDR3 protein: CASSSPKGDRGGNEQFF

D gene: NA
J gene: TRBJ2-3
clone size: NA
V gene: TRBV10-3
CDR3 DNA: TGTGCCATCAGCTCCAGTTCTAGCACAGATACGCAGTATTTT
CDR3 protein: CAISSSSSTDTQYF

D gene: TRBD1
J gene: TRBJ2-1
clone size: NA
V gene: TRBV28
CDR3 DNA: TGTGCCAGCAGTCTCCCCTTAGGGGGCAGGGAGCAGTTCTTC
CDR3 protein: CASSLPLGGREQFF

D gene: TRBD1
J gene: TRBJ1-1
clone size: NA
V gene: TRBV7-9
CDR3 DNA: TGTGCCAGCAGCTTTACAGGGGCTGAAGCTTTCTTT
CDR3 protein: CASSFTGAEAFF

D gene: NA
J gene: TRBJ1-2
clone size: NA
V gene: TRBV19
CDR3 DNA: TGTGCCAGTAGTATTTACGGGAACGACTATGGCTACACCTTC
CDR3 protein: CASSIYGNDYGYTF

D gene: TRBD1
J gene: TRBJ2-5
clone size: NA
V gene: TRBV2
CDR3 DNA: TGTGCCAGCAGTGCGCTGGGGACAGGGTCAAGGGAGACCCAGTACTTC
CDR3 protein: CASSALGTGSRETQYF

D gene: TRBD1
J gene: TRBJ1-3
clone size: NA
V gene: TRBV27
CDR3 DNA: TGTGCCAGCAGTTTGACAGGGCGCAGCTCTGGAAACACCATATATTTT
CDR3 protein: CASSLTGRSSGNTIYF

D gene: TRBD1
J gene: TRBJ2-7
clone size: NA
V gene: TRBV4-2
CDR3 DNA: TGTGCCAGCAGCCAGGGGGACAGCTCCTACGAGCAGTACTTC
CDR3 protein: CASSQGDSSYEQYF

D gene: TRBD2
J gene: TRBJ2-3
clone size: NA
V gene: TRBV5-4
CDR3 DNA: TGTGCCAGCAGCTTTGGGGGGGGTATCCATAGCACAGATACGCAGTATTTT
CDR3 protein: CASSFGGGIHSTDTQYF

D gene: NA
J gene: TRBJ2-3
clone size: few
V gene: TRBV6-1
CDR3 DNA: TGTGCCAGCAGTGACACCCCCGGGGGGCTTACAGATACGCAGTATTTT
CDR3 protein: CASSDTPGGLTDTQYF

D gene: NA
J gene: TRBJ1-3
clone size: NA
V gene: TRBV4-1
CDR3 DNA: TGCGCCAGCAGCCAAGGAAGGGGGAGGGAAGCAGGAAACACCATATATTTT
CDR3 protein: CASSQGRGREAGNTIYF

D gene: TRBD1
J gene: TRBJ2-7
clone size: NA
V gene: TRBV18
CDR3 DNA: TGTGCCAGCTCACCCTCTTTACAGGGGTCTCTCTACGAGCAGTACTTC
CDR3 protein: CASSPSLQGSLYEQYF

D gene: NA
J gene: TRBJ2-3
clone size: NA
V gene: TRBV12-3/TRBV12-4
CDR3 DNA: TGTGCCAGCAGCCCGACTCAGATGGTGCAGTATTTT
CDR3 protein: CASSPTQMVQYF

D gene: TRBD1
J gene: TRBJ2-7
clone size: NA
V gene: TRBV3-1/TRBV3-2
CDR3 DNA: TGTGCCAGCAGCCAAGATAGGGGACAGAGGTACTTC
CDR3 protein: CASSQDRGQRYF

D gene: TRBD1
J gene: TRBJ2-7
clone size: NA
V gene: TRBV7-9
CDR3 DNA: TGTGCCAGCAGCATTTACCCGGGACAGGGGGTTAGGGTTTACGAGCAGTACTTC
CDR3 protein: CASSIYPGQGVRVYEQYF

D gene: TRBD1
J gene: TRBJ1-6
clone size: NA
V gene: TRBV30
CDR3 DNA: TGTGCCTGGAGTCCGGGGACAGACAATTCACCCCTCCACTTT
CDR3 protein: CAWSPGTDNSPLHF

D gene: NA
J gene: TRBJ1-2
clone size: NA
V gene: TRBV5-5
CDR3 DNA: TGTGCCAGCAGCTTGGAACAGGGTGGCTATGGCTACACCTTC
CDR3 protein: CASSLEQGGYGYTF

D gene: TRBD1
J gene: TRBJ1-6
clone size: NA
V gene: TRBV2
CDR3 DNA: TGTGCCAGCAGTGGACAGGGGGCCTATAATTCACCCCTCCACTTT
CDR3 protein: CASSGQGAYNSPLHF

D gene: NA
J gene: TRBJ1-1
clone size: NA
V gene: TRBV3-1/TRBV3-2
CDR3 DNA: TGTGCCAGCAGCCAAGGTGGGCACAGGGATGCTTTCTTT
CDR3 protein: CASSQGGHRDAFF

D gene: TRBD1
J gene: TRBJ1-5
clone size: NA
V gene: TRBV28
CDR3 DNA: TGTGCCAGCAAAAACGGACAGGGCGGACAGCCCCAGCATTTT
CDR3 protein: CASKNGQGGQPQHF

D gene: TRBD1
J gene: TRBJ2-5
clone size: NA
V gene: TRBV27
CDR3 DNA: TGTGCCAGCAGTCCACGACAGGGGCGGGAGACCCAGTACTTC
CDR3 protein: CASSPRQGRETQYF

D gene: NA
J gene: TRBJ2-7
clone size: NA
V gene: TRBV10-1
CDR3 DNA: TGCGCCAGCAGTGGTCAGGCTGGGGCCCTGGGGGCCGAGCAGTACTTC
CDR3 protein: CASSGQAGALGAEQYF

D gene: NA
J gene: TRBJ1-1
clone size: NA
V gene: TRBV18
CDR3 DNA: TGTGCCAGCTCACCATTCGGACAGATATCCACTGAAGCTTTCTTT
CDR3 protein: CASSPFGQISTEAFF

D gene: NA
J gene: TRBJ1-1
clone size: NA
V gene: TRBV5-1
CDR3 DNA: TGCGCCAGCAGCCCCATAGGGGGGGCTGAAGCTTTCTTT
CDR3 protein: CASSPIGGAEAFF

D gene: NA
J gene: TRBJ1-1
clone size: few
V gene: TRBV24-1
CDR3 DNA: TGTGCCACCAGTGATTGGGCTGAAGGGGTGAACACTGAAGCTTTCTTT
CDR3 protein: CATSDWAEGVNTEAFF

D gene: NA
J gene: TRBJ2-4
clone size: NA
V gene: TRBV28
CDR3 DNA: TGTGCCAGCAGTTTATATGCAAGGGGCGCGTCAAAAAACATTCAGTACTTC
CDR3 protein: CASSLYARGASKNIQYF

D gene: TRBD1
J gene: TRBJ2-5
clone size: NA
V gene: TRBV6-6
CDR3 DNA: TGTGCCAGCAGTTACTCGGGACAGGGGGCAGGAGAGACCCAGTACTTC
CDR3 protein: CASSYSGQGAGETQYF

D gene: NA
J gene: TRBJ2-5
clone size: NA
V gene: TRBV2
CDR3 DNA: TGTGCCAGCAGTGAAGAGTCCCGCGGGACAGTCTACTTC
CDR3 protein: CASSEESRGTVYF

D gene: NA
J gene: TRBJ1-4
clone size: NA
V gene: TRBV3-1/TRBV3-2
CDR3 DNA: TGTGCCAGCAGCCCCTCGGGGGGAACTAATGAAAAACTGTTTTTT
CDR3 protein: CASSPSGGTNEKLFF

D gene: TRBD2
J gene: TRBJ2-1
clone size: NA
V gene: TRBV3-1/TRBV3-2
CDR3 DNA: TGTGCCAGCAGCCAAGTGGGTCGGAAAGCGGGGTACAATGAGCAGTTCTTC
CDR3 protein: CASSQVGRKAGYNEQFF

D gene: TRBD2
J gene: TRBJ2-3
clone size: NA
V gene: TRBV10-3
CDR3 DNA: TGTGCCATCAGAAAAGGACTAGCGGGGGGTCAAGATACGCAGTATTTT
CDR3 protein: CAIRKGLAGGQDTQYF